There are many counts of the clone carrying this TCR beta chain. The study amplified TCR beta CDR3 regions using RNA transcripts. First-round RT-PCR with HTBI primers preceded a second-round multiplex PCR. TCRdb re-analysed the multiplex PCR reads in MiXCR, keeping a single row per CDR3 protein. The table has a few hundred thousand distinct CDR3 sequences, roughly a sixth seen once. This entry belongs to a study of Graves' ophthalmopathy and Graves' hyperthyroidism. The sample comprised peripheral blood. This clonotype originated in an adult man with Graves' ophthalmopathy.

DNA for the CDR3: TGCGCCAGCAGCCACCTAACCGGGACTAGCGGACAAGAGACCCAGTACTTC. It yields the protein CASSHLTGTSGQETQYF. The V call is TRBV4-1, the J call TRBJ2-5; 11 bases map to TRBD2. V lost 3 bases and J lost 2; bases outside the gene matches: 8. Germline V gives CDR1 MGHRA, CDR2 YSYEKL. The CDR3 sequence is 17 residues long.